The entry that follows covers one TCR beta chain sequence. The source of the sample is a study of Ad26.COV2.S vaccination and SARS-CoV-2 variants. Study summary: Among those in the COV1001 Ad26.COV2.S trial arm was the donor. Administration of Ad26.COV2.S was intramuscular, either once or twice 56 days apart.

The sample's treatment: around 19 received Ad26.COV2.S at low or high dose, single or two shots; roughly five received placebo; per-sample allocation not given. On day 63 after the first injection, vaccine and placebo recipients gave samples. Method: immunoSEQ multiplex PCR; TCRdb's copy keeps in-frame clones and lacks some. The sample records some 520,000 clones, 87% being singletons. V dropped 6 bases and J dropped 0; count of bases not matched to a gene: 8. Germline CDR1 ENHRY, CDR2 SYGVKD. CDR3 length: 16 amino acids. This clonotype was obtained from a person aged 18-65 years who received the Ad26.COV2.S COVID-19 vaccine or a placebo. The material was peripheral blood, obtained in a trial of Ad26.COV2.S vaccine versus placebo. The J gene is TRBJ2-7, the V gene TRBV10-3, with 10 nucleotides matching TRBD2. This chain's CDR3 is CAIRSPLAGTSYEQYF. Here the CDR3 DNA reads TGTGCCATCAGGAGCCCACTAGCGGGGACCTCCTACGAGCAGTACTTC.